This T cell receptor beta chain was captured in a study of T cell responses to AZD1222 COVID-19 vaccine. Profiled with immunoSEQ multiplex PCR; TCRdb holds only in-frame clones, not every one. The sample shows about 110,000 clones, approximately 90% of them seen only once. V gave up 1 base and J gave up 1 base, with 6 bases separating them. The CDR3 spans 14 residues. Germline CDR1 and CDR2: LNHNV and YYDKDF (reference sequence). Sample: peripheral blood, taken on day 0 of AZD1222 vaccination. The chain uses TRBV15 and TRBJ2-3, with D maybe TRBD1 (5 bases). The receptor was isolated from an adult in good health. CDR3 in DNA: TGTGCCACCAGCAGAGTGGGGCGCACAGATACGCAGTATTTT. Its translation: CATSRVGRTDTQYF.